A single sample is the source of the 25 T cell receptor beta chains below, sequenced in a study of blood T cells in healthy people across ages. A second 7 to 11 cycle PCR used barcoded and J-beta primers. TCRdb re-analysed the 5' RACE reads in MiXCR, keeping a single row per CDR3 protein. The sample has 650,000 to 1,000,000 distinct CDR3 sequences, under 40% seen once. The specimen was blood. All receptors derive from a man between 18 and 35 years old in good health.

This clonotype has just a few counts. The V call is TRBV27, the J call TRBJ2-7, with D perhaps given as TRBD1 or TRBD2 (5 bases each). The germline V gene encodes CDR1 MNHEY and CDR2 SMNVEV (reference sequence). The CDR3 loop spans 15 amino acids. Trimming stripped 5 bases from V and 1 base from J, with 15 bases between. This CDR3 reads CASSARDGLSYEQYF. As DNA, the CDR3 is TGTGCCAGCAGTGCCCGGGACGGGCTATCCTACGAGCAGTACTTC.

This chain uses TRBV24-1 with TRBJ1-1, with D perhaps TRBD1 (5 bases). CDR1 is KGHDR, CDR2 SFDVKD, per germline. The CDR3 length is 14 residues. V lost 3 bases, J lost 4 bases, and 11 bases lay in between. This CDR3 is CATSDNLGGTEAFF. The CDR3 bases are TGTGCCACCAGTGATAACTTGGGGGGCACTGAAGCTTTCTTT.

This clonotype occurred once. A single base separates this from a much larger clone, so it may be a read error. The V and J genes are TRBV21-1 and TRBJ2-1; the table names TRBD1, a call not compared with the DNA. TRBV21-1 is a documented pseudogene. CDR3 size: 16 residues. The CDR3 region is CARSKGRGQGDREQFF. Here the CDR3 DNA reads TGTGCCCGCAGCAAGGGTAGGGGACAGGGTGATAGGGAGCAGTTCTTC.

This clonotype was seen ten or more times. This chain joins TRBV12-3 or TRBV12-4 and TRBJ1-5, with a tentative D call TRBD1 (5 bases). CDR3 size: 14 residues. The V gene lost 2 bases and the J gene lost 6 bases, with 11 bases spanning the gap. The CDR3 nucleotides read TGTGCCAGCAGTTTAAGTGGACAACCTCAGCCCCAGCATTTT. It codes for CASSLSGQPQPQHF.

The rearrangement joins TRBV7-9 to TRBJ1-1, with D possibly TRBD1 on 5 matching bases. The CDR3 length is 15 residues. Germline V gives CDR1 SEHNR, CDR2 FQNEAQ (reference sequence). Trimming removed 10 bases at V and 1 base at J, with 19 bases between. The CDR3 nucleotides are TGTGCCAATGGGCAGGGAGGCAGTGAGAACACTGAAGCTTTCTTT. Translated: CANGQGGSENTEAFF.

The rearrangement uses TRBV4-2 and TRBJ1-2; D unresolved. Germline V CDR1 and CDR2: LGHNA, YNFKEQ. Trimming took off 0 bases at V and 7 bases at J, with 12 bases between the two ends. The CDR3 runs to 14 residues. The CDR3 loop reads CASSQDFLKGGYTF. The CDR3 DNA follows: TGTGCCAGCAGCCAAGATTTCTTAAAGGGTGGCTACACCTTC.

There are a few counts of this clonotype. The rearrangement links TRBV28 to TRBJ2-5; D may be TRBD1 (5 bases). The CDR3 runs to 16 residues. The V end lost 2 bases, the J end lost 0 bases, and 13 bases lay between the germline ends. Germline V gene lookup returns CDR1 MDHEN and CDR2 SYDVKM. The CDR3 DNA follows: TGTGCCAGCAGTTTAAGCCAGGGCAGGGACCAAGAGACCCAGTACTTC. Amino acids: CASSLSQGRDQETQYF.

The rearrangement joins TRBV29-1 to TRBJ1-5; D unclear. The CDR3 sequence is 13 residues long. Trimming left V 5 bases short and J 2 bases short, with 10 bases between. CDR1 is SQVTM and CDR2 is ANQGSEA in the germline V gene. The CDR3 here is CSVLADGNQPQHF. CDR3 sequence (DNA): TGCAGCGTTCTCGCGGATGGCAATCAGCCCCAGCATTTT.

This clonotype occurred a few times. The chain has TRBV10-3 and TRBJ1-1, with unresolved D. The germline gives CDR1 ENHRY, CDR2 SYGVKD. The length of the CDR3 is 13 residues. Trimming cost V 6 bases and J 1 base, with 9 bases left between them. DNA of the CDR3: TGTGCCATCAGACCGGACCCGAACACTGAAGCTTTCTTT. Its protein product is CAIRPDPNTEAFF.

This sequence joins TRBV6-1 and TRBJ1-2; D is unclear. Trimming took off 1 base at V and 4 bases at J, with 13 bases between the two ends. The CDR3 is 15 amino acids. Germline loops: CDR1 MNHNS, CDR2 SASEGT. CDR3 bases: TGTGCCAGCAGTGAAGTAGGCCAAGTCTCCTATGGCTACACCTTC. The encoded protein is CASSEVGQVSYGYTF.

The CDR3: CSGGGGPTDTQYF. The CDR3, as DNA: TGCAGCGGAGGAGGGGGCCCCACAGATACGCAGTATTTT. The chain couples TRBV20-1 to TRBJ2-3; a weak D match, TRBD1 (7 bases). Germline-derived CDR1 and CDR2 are DFQATT and SNEGSKA (reference sequence). This CDR3 is built from 13 residues.

Notes on this clonotype: This could be a read error, since a much larger clone is one nucleotide away. The rearrangement joins TRBV7-9 to TRBJ2-3, with 7 bases aligning to TRBD1. The germline V gene has CDR1 SEHNR and CDR2 FQNEAQ (reference sequence). The CDR3 sequence is 16 residues long. With V trimmed by 6 bases and J by 3 bases, 12 bases remained unmatched. The CDR3 region is CASRDLTGMLTDTQYF. The CDR3 bases are TGTGCCAGCAGGGATTTGACAGGGATGTTGACAGATACGCAGTATTTT.

This clonotype was picked up a small number of times. A read error is possible here, since a much larger clone lies one base away. This chain uses TRBV5-1 with TRBJ2-5, with 10 positions matching TRBD2. Per germline, CDR1 SGHRS and CDR2 YFSETQ. V shed 0 bases and J 11 bases; nucleotides not matched to a gene: 16. The CDR3 sequence is 17 residues long. The CDR3 here is CASSLDKRGGGYNEQYF. In DNA form, the CDR3 reads TGCGCCAGCAGCTTGGATAAGCGGGGGGGCGGCTACAATGAGCAGTACTTC.

This clonotype was seen only a few times. This chain links TRBV20-1 with TRBJ2-2; TRBD1 or TRBD2 may be the D gene (6 bases each). The germline CDR1 and CDR2 sequences are DFQATT and SNEGSKA (reference sequence). V was pared by 1 base and J by 4 bases, with 19 bases between. The CDR3 is 17 amino acids. CDR3 amino acids: CSARGGGGGRSTGELFF. CDR3 DNA: TGCAGTGCTAGAGGAGGAGGGGGTGGCAGGTCCACCGGGGAGCTGTTTTTT.

A few counts support this clonotype. V usage is TRBV11-2 and J usage is TRBJ1-1, with no clear D. V lost 2 bases to trimming and J lost 0 bases, with 22 bases between them. This CDR3 has 19 residues. Germline loops: CDR1 SGHAT, CDR2 FQNNGV. CDR3 sequence (DNA): TGTGCCAGCAGCTTAACGTCAGCTGGTGTTGCGGTCATGAACACTGAAGCTTTCTTT. Translating gives CASSLTSAGVAVMNTEAFF.

This clonotype was seen more than once but under ten times. This sequence joins TRBV7-3 and TRBJ2-3; maybe TRBD2 (6 bases). Germline V gene sequence: CDR1 SGHTA, CDR2 FQGTGA. Trimming left V 0 bases short and J 0 bases short, with 19 bases between. CDR3 length: 19 amino acids. CDR3: CASSLTVGGWGTSTDTQYF. The CDR3 DNA follows: TGTGCCAGCAGCTTAACCGTGGGTGGTTGGGGGACTAGCACAGATACGCAGTATTTT.

On this clonotype itself: One junction end does not reproduce the germline sequence, and a read error may be involved. V and J are TRBV7-9 and TRBJ2-5, with 7 bases that match TRBD2. Gene TRBJ2-7 matches the end of the DNA better, so the J call may be wrong. The germline CDR1 and CDR2 sequences are SEHNR and FQNEAQ (reference sequence). CDR3 length: 11 amino acids. This chain's CDR3 is CVSSLAGEQYF. CDR3 bases: TGTGTCAGCAGCTTAGCGGGCGAGCAGTACTTC.

The chain joins TRBV7-2 to TRBJ1-2, with D perhaps matching TRBD1 (6 bases). The V gene lost 5 bases and the J gene lost 7 bases, with 14 bases spanning the gap. CDR1 is SGHTA and CDR2 is FQGNSA in the germline V gene. This CDR3 contains 13 residues. Here the CDR3 reads CASSVGTRSGYTF. CDR3 DNA: TGTGCCAGCAGCGTAGGGACAAGAAGTGGCTACACCTTC.

A note on this clonotype: With a much larger clone just one base away, this may be a read error. This chain joins TRBV5-5 and TRBJ2-5; 11 nucleotides agree with TRBD2. The length of the CDR3 is 14 residues. CDR1 is SGHKS and CDR2 is YYEKEE in the germline V gene (reference sequence). The junction had 10 bases not matched to a gene; V was cut back by 4 bases and J by 11 bases. In nucleotides, the CDR3 is TGTGCCAGCAGCCCGACTAGCGGGGTCTATGAGCAGTACTTC. Translated: CASSPTSGVYEQYF.

The J gene is TRBJ2-5, the V gene TRBV6-2 or TRBV6-3, with a tentative D call TRBD2 (6 bases). This CDR3 has 14 amino acids. V was trimmed by 0 bases and J by 5 bases, leaving 10 bases between them. Germline V gives CDR1 MNHEY, CDR2 SVGEGT. This CDR3 reads CASSYSTRTETQYF. The CDR3 DNA reads TGTGCCAGCAGTTACTCGACTAGAACGGAGACCCAGTACTTC.

The chain recombines TRBV27 with TRBJ2-3; D may be TRBD1 (5 bases). This CDR3 has 12 residues. The germline V gene has CDR1 MNHEY and CDR2 SMNVEV (reference sequence). The V end was cut by 8 bases, the J end by 1 base, with 7 bases between. DNA of the CDR3: TGTGCCAGCGGGGCAGGCACAGATACGCAGTATTTT. Translation gives CASGAGTDTQYF.

This chain connects TRBV7-2 to TRBJ2-3; D may be TRBD2 (7 bases). The CDR3 consists of 19 residues. V lost 0 bases, J lost 4 bases, and 23 bases lay in between. Germline CDR1 and CDR2: SGHTA and FQGNSA. The CDR3 loop reads CASSLAVLWGGAVPDTQYF. The CDR3 DNA reads TGTGCCAGCAGCTTAGCGGTTTTGTGGGGGGGCGCGGTCCCAGATACGCAGTATTTT.

This clonotype was counted a few times. This chain uses TRBV12-3 or TRBV12-4 with TRBJ1-1; tentatively, D is TRBD1 (5 bases). Trimming cost V 6 bases and J 2 bases, with 13 bases left between them. This CDR3 contains 14 residues. CDR3 nucleotides: TGTGCCAGCAGCCCGGGACCGGAAAACACTGAAGCTTTCTTT. It is translated as CASSPGPENTEAFF.

Concerning this clonotype: An end of the junction differs from the germline gene, which may be a read error. The chain is built from TRBV29-1 and TRBJ2-1; weak D call: TRBD2 (6 bases). The CDR3 runs to 13 residues. Germline values: CDR1 SQVTM, CDR2 ANQGSEA. CDR3 nucleotides: TGCAGCGTTGAGGAGGGGAACTACAATGAGCGGTTCTTC. Residues: CSVEEGNYNERFF.

This clonotype was seen at least ten times. The rearrangement links TRBV7-2 to TRBJ2-7; tentative D call: TRBD1 (5 bases). Trimming pared 2 bases from V and 3 bases from J, leaving 11 bases between. Germline lookup yields CDR1 SGHTA and CDR2 FQGNSA. The CDR3 consists of 14 residues. The DNA for the CDR3 is TGTGCCAGCAGCTTACCCAGGGATGGCTACGAGCAGTACTTC. Amino acid sequence: CASSLPRDGYEQYF.